The entry below gives a single TCR beta chain sequence along with its context. This record belongs to a study of shared clonotypes between healthy human individuals. TCRdb's copy holds only in-frame clones and misses some; the assay was immunoSEQ multiplex PCR. The sample carries approximately 1,500,000 clones, around 97% recorded once. Among the donors, all were Caucasian adults who lived in Nashville, Tennessee. CD4+ cells yielded CD45RA+ naive and CD45RA-negative memory subsets. The V end was cut by 2 bases, the J end by 0 bases, with 8 bases between. The germline V gene encodes CDR1 SGHTA and CDR2 FQGNSA. CDR3 length: 15 residues.

The receptor comes from a man aged 30-40 years in good health. This chain uses TRBV7-2 with TRBJ2-1; D tentatively fits TRBD1 or TRBD2 (6 bases each). Sequenced input: naive CD4+ T cells sorted from blood. Subset noted: CD45RA+ positively selected. CDR3 DNA sequence: TGTGCCAGCAGCTTATCGGGGGCCTCCTACAATGAGCAGTTCTTC. Residues: CASSLSGASYNEQFF.